The entry below gives a single T cell receptor (beta chain) sequence along with its context. Libraries were prepared by immunoSEQ multiplex PCR; TCRdb keeps only in-frame clonotypes and omits some of them. Of about 68,000 clones listed, 90% to 95% are singletons. One Seattle source followed patients from active infection through their disease course. This sample was included in a study of blood T cell repertoires in COVID-19. Germline CDR1 and CDR2: SGHRS and YFSETQ. This CDR3 has 14 amino acids. J was trimmed by 1 base and V by 7 bases; bases with no gene match: 6. This TCR was recovered from a man between 40 and 49 years old with COVID-19, enrolled during active disease. Sequences were obtained from peripheral blood. J is TRBJ2-3 and V is TRBV5-1; TRBD2 matches at 7 bases. CDR3 coding DNA: TGCGCCAGCGAACGGAGCGGGGGCACAGATACGCAGTATTTT. The encoded protein is CASERSGGTDTQYF. Filled out from reference TRBV5-1 and TRBJ2-3, the complete variable domain reads KAGVTQTPRYLIKTRGQQVTLSCSPISGHRSVSWYQQTPGQGLQFLFEYFSETQRNKGNFPGRFSGRQFSNSRSEMNVSTLELGDSALYLCASERSGGTDTQYFGPGTRLTVL.